Following are 20 T cell receptor beta chains from one sample sequenced in a study of T cell changes during pregnancy in multiple sclerosis (dated by TCRdb to about 2019). Library preparation used the immunoSEQ multiplex PCR assay. TCRdb carries this immuneACCESS record with in-frame sequences only. Its versions omit some clonotypes, under half of them owing to an unresolved V gene in the studies checked, with the rest unexplained. This sample is represented by about 27,000 clones; more than 70% of them were singletons. The top ten constitute 8% to 9% of the sample. The source was CD8+ T cells from peripheral blood mononuclear cells, collected in the second trimester of pregnancy. Every receptor here comes from a female donor with multiple sclerosis, enrolled in a pregnancy study.

The chain joins TRBV9 to TRBJ2-1; 9 positions match TRBD2. Germline values: CDR1 SGDLS, CDR2 YYNGEE. J gave up 7 bases and V 0 bases, and 5 bases lay outside the gene matches. The CDR3 is 15 residues long. This CDR3 reads CASSVGGTSRNEQFF. In nucleotides, the CDR3 is TGTGCCAGCAGCGTAGGGGGGACTAGCAGGAATGAGCAGTTCTTC.

The genes are TRBV18 and TRBJ2-7, with 7 bases fitting TRBD1. The CDR3 is 14 residues long. Germline CDR1 KGHSH, CDR2 LQKENI. Losses at the gene ends were 3 bases for V and 5 bases for J; bases not matched to a gene: 7. CDR3 DNA: TGTGCCAGCTCACCGCCGACAGGGTGGAACGAGCAGTACTTC. Residues: CASSPPTGWNEQYF.

On this clone itself: At one end, the junction sequence differs from germline, possibly due to a read error. This rearrangement joins TRBV13 to TRBJ2-1; TRBD2 aligns across 12 bases. Germline V gene lookup returns CDR1 PRHDT and CDR2 FYEKMQ (reference sequence). The CDR3 contains 16 residues. The CDR3 sequence: CASSLGLAGSPGEQFF. The CDR3 nucleotides are TGTGCCAGCAGCCTAGGACTAGCGGGGAGTCCCGGCGAGCAGTTCTTC.

The chain recombines TRBV19 with TRBJ2-1, with D unresolved. The CDR3 spans 15 residues. CDR1 is LNHDA and CDR2 is SQIVND in the germline V gene (reference sequence). Trimming took 4 bases from V and 0 from J, leaving 10 bases between them. CDR3 DNA sequence: TGTGCCAGTAGTAGGCTGTCCGACTCCTACAATGAGCAGTTCTTC. It specifies CASSRLSDSYNEQFF.

J is TRBJ1-4 and V is TRBV9, with D possibly being TRBD1 (6 bases). Between the trimmed V and J ends, which lost 4 bases and 7 bases, there was a span of 11 bases. Germline loops: CDR1 SGDLS, CDR2 YYNGEE. The CDR3 is made up of 13 amino acids. DNA for the CDR3: TGTGCCAGCAGCCCCGTGGGGGCTGAAAAACTGTTTTTT. Protein product: CASSPVGAEKLFF.

This chain links TRBV10-3 with TRBJ2-5; D ambiguous. Trimming stripped 3 bases from V and 2 bases from J, with 16 bases between. Looked up from germline, CDR1 is ENHRY and CDR2 is SYGVKD. The CDR3 covers 16 residues. Here the CDR3 DNA reads TGTGCCATCAGTGAATTTCACCAGGTCGGTCAAGAGACCCAGTACTTC. This translates into CAISEFHQVGQETQYF.

This chain connects TRBV7-3 to TRBJ1-2; 12 nucleotides agree with TRBD1. This CDR3 is 16 amino acids long. Trimming at V came to 2 bases and at J to 6 bases, leaving 7 bases not matched to a gene. The germline V gene has CDR1 SGHTA and CDR2 FQGTGA. CDR3 in amino acids: CASSLVGTGGDDGYTF. The CDR3 bases are TGTGCCAGCAGCTTAGTCGGGACAGGGGGCGATGATGGCTACACCTTC.

V is TRBV29-1 and J is TRBJ2-7; 9 positions match TRBD2. Germline CDR1 is SQVTM and CDR2 is ANQGSEA. V lost 4 bases and J lost 3; bases outside the gene matches: 7. CDR3 size: 14 residues. CDR3 bases: TGCAGCGTTGTAGCGGGGGCGGACTACTACGAGCAGTACTTC. Translation gives CSVVAGADYYEQYF.

The chain combines TRBV6-1 with TRBJ1-4; D may be TRBD1 (5 bases). Germline V gene data show CDR1 as MNHNS and CDR2 as SASEGT. Trimming removed 4 bases from V and 10 bases from J, with 13 bases in between. The CDR3 spans 13 residues. CDR3 DNA: TGTGCCAGCAGTGGCGGGGACCCCGGAAAACTGTTTTTT. Translation: CASSGGDPGKLFF.

This chain links TRBV28 with TRBJ2-5; TRBD1 matches at 9 bases. CDR1 and CDR2 (germline): MDHEN, SYDVKM. V was clipped by 5 bases and J by 2 bases; unmatched bases: 6. The CDR3 consists of 15 residues. DNA for the CDR3: TGTGCCAGCAGTACCGGGACAGGGCGGCAAGAGACCCAGTACTTC. Protein product: CASSTGTGRQETQYF.

The chain employs TRBV5-6 and TRBJ2-2, with 7 nucleotides matching TRBD2. CDR1 SGHDT and CDR2 YYEEEE come from the germline V gene. V lost 2 bases to trimming and J lost 1 base; unmatched junction nucleotides: 5. CDR3 length: 16 residues. The CDR3 nucleotides are TGTGCCAGCAGCTTTGGGGAGGGACTGAACACCGGGGAGCTGTTTTTT. This sequence encodes CASSFGEGLNTGELFF.

The chain couples TRBV6-5 to TRBJ1-6, with unresolved D. The V and J ends lost 2 bases and 8 bases respectively, with 13 bases between them. Looked up from germline, CDR1 is MNHEY and CDR2 is SVGAGI. The CDR3 contains 15 residues. The CDR3 spells CASSYGRGGYSPLHF. CDR3 coding DNA: TGTGCCAGCAGTTACGGCCGGGGTGGGTATTCACCCCTCCACTTT.

The gene calls are TRBV9 and TRBJ2-3; no firm D call. The CDR3 contains 16 residues. CDR1 is SGDLS, CDR2 YYNGEE, per germline. The germline V and J ends were trimmed by 1 base and 2 bases, with 14 bases remaining between them. The CDR3 is CASSVFATTATDTQYF. The CDR3 nucleotides read TGTGCCAGCAGCGTATTCGCCACTACCGCCACAGATACGCAGTATTTT.

The V and J genes are TRBV6-1 and TRBJ2-2; 12 bases are a match to TRBD1. V gave up 1 base and J gave up 3 bases; unmatched junction bases: 3. Germline V gives CDR1 MNHNS, CDR2 SASEGT. The CDR3 sequence is 17 residues long. The CDR3 region is CASSEGDRGLYTGELFF. CDR3 nucleotide sequence: TGTGCCAGCAGTGAAGGGGACAGGGGGCTTTACACCGGGGAGCTGTTTTTT.

This chain links TRBV7-9 with TRBJ1-1; tentative D call: TRBD1 (5 bases). CDR1 is SEHNR and CDR2 is FQNEAQ in the germline V gene (reference sequence). The CDR3 consists of 13 residues. Trimming removed 5 bases at V and 11 bases at J, with 18 bases between. CDR3 bases: TGTGCCAGCAGCCCTAGCGGACACAGTCAGGCTTTCTTT. Translation gives CASSPSGHSQAFF.

The chain carries TRBV7-6 and TRBJ2-7, with TRBD1 as a possible D gene (6 bases). The CDR3 is 16 amino acids. Germline V gene data show CDR1 as SGHVS and CDR2 as FNYEAQ. V was pared by 5 bases and J by 4 bases, with 21 bases between. The CDR3 loop reads CASSGGDRHPTYEQYF. CDR3 bases: TGTGCCAGCAGCGGAGGAGACAGGCATCCTACGTACGAGCAGTACTTC. The complete variable domain, with remaining parts taken from reference TRBV7-6 and TRBJ2-7, reads GAGVSQSPRYKVTKRGQDVALRCDPISGHVSLYWYRQALGQGPEFLTYFNYEAQQDKSGLPNDRFSAERPEGSISTLTIQRTEQRDSAMYRCASSGGDRHPTYEQYFGPGTRLTVT.

This clone has a handful of counts. The V gene is TRBV6-4, the J gene TRBJ1-4; the match to TRBD1 covers 7 bases. The trim removed 4 bases at V and 3 bases at J, leaving 5 bases unmatched. The CDR3 length is 15 residues. The V gene's germline CDR1 is MRHNA and CDR2 SNTAGT. This chain's CDR3 is CASSATGDANEKLFF. Written as DNA, the CDR3 is TGTGCCAGCAGTGCAACAGGGGATGCTAATGAAAAACTGTTTTTT.

This clone was seen just once. The chain couples TRBV5-6 to TRBJ2-2; D possibly corresponds to TRBD1 (6 bases). Germline V gene lookup returns CDR1 SGHDT and CDR2 YYEEEE. This CDR3 spans 15 amino acids. Trimming shortened V by 2 bases and J by 1 base, and 9 bases separated the two germline ends. The CDR3 DNA sequence: TGTGCCAGCAGCTTTCGGGGACAGAACACCGGGGAGCTGTTTTTT. Translation: CASSFRGQNTGELFF.

The chain couples TRBV6-4 to TRBJ2-2; no firm D call. CDR3 size: 14 residues. CDR1 and CDR2 (germline): MRHNA, SNTAGT. V was pared by 4 bases and J by 2 bases, with 8 bases between. CDR3 residues: CASSAQENTGELFF. Here the CDR3 DNA reads TGTGCCAGCAGTGCCCAGGAAAACACCGGGGAGCTGTTTTTT.

The genes are TRBV7-2 and TRBJ2-3; 7 bases agree with TRBD1. J gave up 4 bases and V 1 base, and 2 bases lay outside the gene matches. Germline V CDR1 and CDR2: SGHTA, FQGNSA. The CDR3 covers 14 residues. The CDR3 bases are TGTGCCAGCAGCTTAGTAGGGGGCGCAGATACGCAGTATTTT. Protein sequence: CASSLVGGADTQYF. Combining the CDR3 with reference TRBV7-2 and TRBJ2-3 gives the whole variable domain GAGVSQSPSNKVTEKGKDVELRCDPISGHTALYWYRQSLGQGLEFLIYFQGNSAPDKSGLPSDRFSAERTGGSVSTLTIQRTQQEDSAVYLCASSLVGGADTQYFGPGTRLTVL.